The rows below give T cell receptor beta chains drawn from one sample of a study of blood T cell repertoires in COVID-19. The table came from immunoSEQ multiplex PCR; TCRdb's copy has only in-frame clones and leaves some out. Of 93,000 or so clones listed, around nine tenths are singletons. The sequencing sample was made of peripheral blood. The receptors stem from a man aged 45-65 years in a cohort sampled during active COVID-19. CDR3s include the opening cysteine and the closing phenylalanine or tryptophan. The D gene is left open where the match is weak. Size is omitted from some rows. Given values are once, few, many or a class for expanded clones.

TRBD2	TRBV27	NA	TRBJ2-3	CASSSQLLAGGQDTQYF	TGTGCCAGCAGCTCGCAATTACTAGCGGGGGGACAGGATACGCAGTATTTT
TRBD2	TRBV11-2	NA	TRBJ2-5	CASSLGLRGQETQYF	TGTGCCAGCAGCTTAGGGTTGCGGGGGCAAGAGACCCAGTACTTC
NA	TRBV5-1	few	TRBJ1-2	CASSPVVRELYGYTF	TGCGCCAGCAGCCCGGTGGTCCGGGAACTTTATGGCTACACCTTC
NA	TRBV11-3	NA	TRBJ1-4	CASSGVGWAGDREKLFF	TGTGCCAGCAGCGGCGTGGGTTGGGCAGGGGATCGCGAAAAACTGTTTTTT
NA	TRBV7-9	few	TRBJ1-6	CASRRQSNSYNSPLHF	TGTGCCAGCAGACGACAGAGCAACTCCTATAATTCACCCCTCCACTTT
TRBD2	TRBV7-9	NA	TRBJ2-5	CASSLGGTSGDTKTQYF	TGTGCCAGCAGCTTAGGGGGGACTAGCGGGGATACAAAGACCCAGTACTTC
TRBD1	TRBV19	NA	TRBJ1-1	CASSIDGTANTEAFF	TGTGCCAGTAGTATAGACGGGACAGCTAACACTGAAGCTTTCTTT
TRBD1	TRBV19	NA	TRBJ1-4	CASSALTGVNEKLFF	TGTGCCAGTAGTGCCCTGACAGGGGTTAATGAAAAACTGTTTTTT
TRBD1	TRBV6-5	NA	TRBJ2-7	CASSRQGAHEQYF	TGTGCCAGCAGTCGACAGGGGGCCCACGAGCAGTACTTC
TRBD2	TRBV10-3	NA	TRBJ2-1	CAISEWTSGANEQFF	TGTGCCATCAGTGAGTGGACTAGCGGGGCCAATGAGCAGTTCTTC
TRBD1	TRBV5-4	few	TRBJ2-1	CASSATGTGVNNEQFF	TGTGCCAGCAGCGCAACCGGGACAGGGGTGAACAATGAGCAGTTCTTC
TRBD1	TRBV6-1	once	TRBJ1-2	CASSEAGQDGYTF	TGTGCCAGCAGTGAAGCGGGACAGGATGGCTACACCTTC
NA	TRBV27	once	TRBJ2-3	CASGLPTAYTDTQYF	TGTGCCAGCGGACTACCGACAGCCTATACAGATACGCAGTATTTT
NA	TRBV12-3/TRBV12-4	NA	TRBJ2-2	CASSLAATGELFF	TGTGCCAGCAGTTTAGCGGCTACCGGGGAGCTGTTTTTT
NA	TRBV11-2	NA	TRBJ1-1	CASSLERGNTEAFF	TGTGCCAGCAGCTTAGAAAGGGGGAACACTGAAGCTTTCTTT
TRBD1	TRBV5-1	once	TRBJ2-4	CASSGGQRTNIQYF	TGCGCCAGCAGCGGGGGACAGCGAACAAACATTCAGTACTTC
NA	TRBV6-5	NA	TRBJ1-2	CASSSLGVTARGYTF	TGTGCCAGCAGTTCCCTCGGAGTTACGGCGCGAGGCTACACCTTC
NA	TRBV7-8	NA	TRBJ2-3	CASGLQGPAADTQYF	TGTGCCAGCGGCCTACAGGGCCCCGCCGCAGATACGCAGTATTTT
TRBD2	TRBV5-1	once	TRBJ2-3	CASSLETAGAGGTQYF	TGCGCCAGCAGCTTGGAAACAGCGGGGGCCGGAGGTACGCAGTATTTT
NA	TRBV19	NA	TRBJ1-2	CASSPRAGNGYTF	TGTGCCAGTAGTCCCCGCGCAGGGAATGGCTACACCTTC
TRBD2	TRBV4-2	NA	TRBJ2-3	CASSRRRGGAGTDTQYF	TGTGCCAGCAGCCGACGGCGGGGGGGCGCGGGCACAGATACGCAGTATTTT
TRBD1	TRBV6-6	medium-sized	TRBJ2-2	CASTRTGETGELFF	TGTGCCAGCACGAGGACAGGGGAAACCGGGGAGCTGTTTTTT
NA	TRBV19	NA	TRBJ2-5	CASSIRTDGQTQYF	TGTGCCAGTAGTATAAGGACAGACGGGCAGACCCAGTACTTC
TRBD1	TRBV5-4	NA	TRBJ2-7	CASSLDPGQGGSSYEQYF	TGTGCCAGCAGCTTGGATCCGGGACAGGGAGGCTCCTCCTACGAGCAGTACTTC
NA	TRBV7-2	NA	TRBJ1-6	CASSLMEGSPLHF	TGTGCCAGCAGCTTAATGGAGGGTTCACCCCTCCACTTT
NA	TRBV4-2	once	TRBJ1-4	CASSLRGPGRSELFF	TGTGCCAGCAGCCTTCGTGGGCCAGGGCGTTCTGAACTGTTTTTT
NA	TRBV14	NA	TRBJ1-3	CASSPLAGNTIYF	TGTGCCAGCAGCCCCCTTGCTGGAAACACCATATATTTT
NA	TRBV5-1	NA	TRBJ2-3	CASSYRLTGDTDTQYF	TGCGCCAGCAGCTACCGCCTGACAGGCGACACAGATACGCAGTATTTT
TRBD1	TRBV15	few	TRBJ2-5	CATSRVLRGQGAGETQYF	TGTGCCACCAGCAGAGTCCTACGGGGACAGGGGGCCGGGGAGACCCAGTACTTC
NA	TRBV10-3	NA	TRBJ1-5	CAISERDLMGQPQHF	TGTGCCATCAGTGAGAGGGACTTAATGGGTCAGCCCCAGCATTTT
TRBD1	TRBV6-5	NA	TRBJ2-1	CASTPLGQAYNEQFF	TGTGCCAGCACCCCTTTGGGACAGGCCTACAATGAGCAGTTCTTC
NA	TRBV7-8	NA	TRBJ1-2	CASSRDTEYYGYTF	TGTGCCAGCAGCAGGGACACCGAGTATTATGGCTACACCTTC
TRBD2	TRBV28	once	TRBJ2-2	CASSWSGRAGELFF	TGTGCCAGCAGTTGGAGTGGGAGGGCCGGGGAGCTGTTTTTT
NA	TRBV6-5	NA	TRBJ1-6	CASSSLTPGNSPLHF	TGTGCCAGCAGTTCGTTAACACCGGGGAATTCACCCCTCCACTTT
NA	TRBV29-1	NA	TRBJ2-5	CSVEDRRTPGTQYF	TGCAGCGTTGAAGATCGTCGAACCCCGGGGACCCAGTACTTC
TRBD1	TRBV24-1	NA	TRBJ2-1	CATSEQGDPNNEQFF	TGTGCCACCAGTGAGCAGGGGGACCCAAACAATGAGCAGTTCTTC
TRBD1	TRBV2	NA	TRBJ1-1	CASREQGVENTEAFF	TGTGCCAGCAGGGAACAGGGGGTGGAGAACACTGAAGCTTTCTTT
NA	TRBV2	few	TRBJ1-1	CASSKILTENSEAFF	TGTGCCAGCAGTAAGATACTCACAGAAAACTCTGAAGCTTTCTTT
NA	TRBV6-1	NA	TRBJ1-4	CASSEMGYRTNEKLFF	TGTGCCAGCAGTGAAATGGGCTACAGGACGAATGAAAAACTGTTTTTT
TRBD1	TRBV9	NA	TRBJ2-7	CASSVAGTEEQYF	TGTGCCAGCAGCGTTGCTGGGACAGAAGAGCAGTACTTC
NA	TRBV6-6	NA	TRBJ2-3	CASKGEPYTDTQYF	TGTGCCAGCAAGGGGGAGCCCTACACAGATACGCAGTATTTT
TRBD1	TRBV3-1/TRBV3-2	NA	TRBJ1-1	CASSQQGGRNTEAFF	TGTGCCAGCAGCCAACAGGGGGGAAGAAACACTGAAGCTTTCTTT
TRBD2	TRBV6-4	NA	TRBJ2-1	CASSPRSRGVLGEQFF	TGTGCCAGCAGTCCACGGTCGCGGGGGGTATTGGGTGAGCAGTTCTTC
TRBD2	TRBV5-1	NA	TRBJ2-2	CASSLTSVYTGELFF	TGCGCCAGCAGCTTGACTAGCGTCTACACCGGGGAGCTGTTTTTT
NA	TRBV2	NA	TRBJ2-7	CASSGTYYEQYF	TGTGCCAGCAGCGGGACATACTACGAGCAGTACTTC
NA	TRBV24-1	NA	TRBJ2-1	CATSGAGSNEQFF	TGTGCCACCAGTGGAGCGGGTTCCAATGAGCAGTTCTTC
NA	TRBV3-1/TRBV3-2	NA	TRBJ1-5	CASSQAAGREQPQHF	TGTGCCAGCAGCCAAGCGGCAGGGAGGGAGCAGCCCCAGCATTTT
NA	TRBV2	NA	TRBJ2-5	CASSGGFGQQETQYF	TGTGCCAGCAGTGGTGGGTTTGGACAGCAAGAGACCCAGTACTTC
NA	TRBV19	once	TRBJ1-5	CASSIAGRGSNQPQHF	TGTGCCAGTAGTATAGCAGGGAGGGGGAGCAATCAGCCCCAGCATTTT